The 17 T cell receptor beta chains below all came from one sample that was sequenced in a study of CD8+ T cells in alopecia areata. A sort of pooled cutaneous lymph node cells used CD4, CD8alpha, NKG2D, NKG2ACE and other stains. Once RNA had been extracted, it was reverse transcribed into cDNA to act as the sequencing template. Profiled with immunoSEQ multiplex PCR; TCRdb holds only in-frame clones, not every one. The specimen has around 300,000 clones, none found just once. Sequencing input: CD4+ T cells sorted from a lymph node. These receptors were taken from a C3H/HeJ mouse with alopecia areata. The strain's MHC haplotype is H2-k.

This clone was counted between two and nine times. Gene labels here are mouse ones. At the DNA level, this CDR3 is encoded by other sequences in the same sample as well. The CDR3 loop reads CASSQDQGNQDTQYF. The part of the CDR3 DNA that was read is TGTGCCAGCAGCCAAGATCAAGGGAACCAAGAC. The genes are TRBV5 and TRBJ2-5, with unresolved D. The CDR3 end lies 4 residues beyond the end of the read and is filled in from the germline J gene. The germline gives CDR1 LGHNA, CDR2 YNLKQL (reference sequence). The CDR3 loop spans 15 amino acids. V lost 0 bases and J lost 0, with 7 bases in between.

Notes on this clone: The gene symbols are mouse symbols. With the read ending 4 residues before the CDR3 end, the germline J gene is used to fill in that end. J is TRBJ1-2 and V is TRBV4; the D gene is possibly TRBD1 (5 bases). CDR3 length: 13 amino acids. V shed 3 bases and J shed 2 bases, with 7 bases lying between them. Per germline, CDR1 LGHDT and CDR2 YNNKQL (reference sequence). Here the CDR3 reads CASSYWGNSDYTF. The sequenced CDR3 bases are TGTGCCAGCAGCTATTGGGGGAACTCC.

On this clone: Mouse gene names and germline throughout. The CDR3 goes on 4 residues after the read ends, and that part is filled in from the germline J gene. Within the sample, other DNA sequences also encode this same CDR3. The genes are TRBV19 and TRBJ2-1; 10 bases map to TRBD1. Germline trimming cut 5 bases from V and 4 bases from J; bases unmatched to any gene: 3. CDR1 and CDR2 (germline): FNHDT, SITEND (reference sequence). The CDR3 sequence is 14 residues long. The CDR3 reads CASRRDRGYAEQFF. The CDR3 bases that were read are TGTGCCAGCAGAAGGGACAGGGGATATGCT.

As concerns this clone: Gene names are mouse gene names. The sequenced CDR3 bases are TGTGCCAGCAGTGATCCTGGGATTAGTCAAAAC. Amino acids: CASSDPGISQN. The whole CDR3 sequence is CASSDPGISQNTLYF. The chain links TRBV13-1 to TRBJ2-4; the D gene is possibly TRBD2 (5 bases). The CDR3 end falls 4 residues outside the read, so it is completed with the germline J gene. Trimming pared 1 base from V and 0 bases from J, leaving 9 bases between. The CDR3 consists of 15 residues. The germline V gene has CDR1 NSHNY and CDR2 SYGAGN.

This clone was picked up a small number of times. Gene names are mouse gene names. The missing CDR3 end, 4 residues past where the read stops, is filled in from the germline J gene. The V gene is TRBV5, the J gene TRBJ2-5, with unresolved D. CDR1 and CDR2 from the germline V gene are LGHNA and YNLKQL (reference sequence). CDR3 size: 12 residues. The CDR3 spells CASSQGRDTQYF. The CDR3 bases that were read are TGTGCCAGCAGCCAGGGGAGAGAC.

This clone was picked up many times. Gene names follow the mouse nomenclature. The read ends 4 residues early relative to the CDR3; the germline J gene fills the gap. The chain recombines TRBV13-3 with TRBJ2-5; tentatively, D is TRBD1 (6 bases). CDR1 NNHDY and CDR2 SYVADS come from the germline V gene. The CDR3 runs to 14 residues. V lost 3 bases and J 3 bases, leaving 11 bases between the germline ends. The CDR3 protein is CASSVRDTQDTQYF. The CDR3 bases that were read are TGTGCCAGCAGTGTCCGGGACACACAAGAC.

Worth noting for this clone: All gene names here are mouse names. The read halts 4 residues ahead of the CDR3 end, with the missing end drawn from the germline J gene. Other DNA sequences in this sample translate to the same CDR3. The chain has TRBV13-1 and TRBJ2-2; a possible D gene is TRBD1 (6 bases). The V gene's germline CDR1 is NSHNY and CDR2 SYGAGN. The CDR3 totals 15 residues. V gave up 0 bases and J gave up 3 bases, with 9 bases separating them. The sequenced CDR3 bases are TGTGCCAGCAGTGATGCCCCAGGGGACACCGGG. This sequence encodes CASSDAPGDTG. The full CDR3 protein reads CASSDAPGDTGQLYF.

With respect to this clone: Gene and germline names: mouse. With the read ending 4 residues before the CDR3 end, the germline J gene is used to fill in that end. This rearrangement joins TRBV1 to TRBJ2-1, with 7 bases matching TRBD1. The CDR3 runs 14 residues. V trimming: 3 bases; J trimming: 5 bases; junction bases outside the gene matches: 4. CDR1 and CDR2 from the germline V gene are NSQYPW and LRSPGD (reference sequence). CDR3 sequence: CTCSADRADAEQFF. CDR3 DNA, as far as it was read: TGCACCTGCAGTGCCGACAGGGCGGATGCT.

As concerns this clone: Each gene name is a mouse one. The read finishes 3 residues shy of the CDR3 end, and the germline J gene is used to complete it. The genes are TRBV13-3 and TRBJ1-6, with D perhaps matching TRBD1 (6 bases). TRBJ1-6 is an ORF for which the function is uncertain. With 5 bases removed from V and 3 bases from J, the gap between germline ends came to 9 bases. The CDR3 covers 14 residues. Germline V CDR1 and CDR2: NNHDY, SYVADS. The CDR3 sequence: CASRDRLYNSPLYF. The sequenced part of the CDR3 DNA is TGTGCCAGCAGGGACAGACTCTATAATTCGCCC.

With regard to this clone: Gene names are the mouse ones. The CDR3 is cut off 4 residues early in the read; its end comes from the germline J gene. The J gene is TRBJ2-7, the V gene TRBV5, with 11 bases that match TRBD2. CDR3 length equals 15 residues. Looked up from germline, CDR1 is LGHNA and CDR2 is YNLKQL (reference sequence). CDR3 sequence reads: CASSLGRDWGYEQYF. The CDR3 bases that were read are TGTGCCAGCAGCCTTGGCCGGGACTGGGGGTAT.

Only a few counts were recorded for this clone. Each gene name is a mouse one. The CDR3 end lies 4 residues beyond the end of the read and is filled in from the germline J gene. This chain joins TRBV13-1 and TRBJ1-1; 7 nucleotides match TRBD1. CDR3 length: 14 residues. J gave up 1 base and V 1 base, and 1 base lay outside the gene matches. In germline, CDR1 is NSHNY, CDR2 SYGAGN. The sequenced part of the CDR3 DNA is TGTGCCAGCAGTGATAACAGGGGGAACACA. Protein: CASSDNRGNT. The full CDR3 reads CASSDNRGNTEVFF.

About this clone itself: Gene names and germline refer to mouse. The read finishes 4 residues shy of the CDR3 end, and the germline J gene is used to complete it. The rearrangement uses TRBV13-1 and TRBJ1-2; D is uncertain. Trimming took off 1 base at V and 0 bases at J, with 10 bases between the two ends. There are 15 residues in the CDR3. From germline, CDR1 is NSHNY and CDR2 SYGAGN. CDR3 loop: CASSDFRTPNSDYTF. The DNA read from the CDR3 is TGTGCCAGCAGTGATTTTAGGACTCCAAACTCC.

As regards this clone: Gene names refer to mouse genes. The read comes to an end 4 residues before the CDR3 does, leaving the germline J gene to fill in the end. This specimen includes other DNA sequences encoding the same CDR3. The genes are TRBV1 and TRBJ2-1, with 10 bases that match TRBD2. V was clipped by 3 bases and J by 0 bases; unmatched bases: 2. The CDR3 is made up of 16 amino acids. Germline-derived CDR1 and CDR2 are NSQYPW and LRSPGD (reference sequence). The CDR3 reads CTCSAGLGVNYAEQFF. The covered CDR3 bases are TGCACCTGCAGTGCCGGACTGGGGGTTAACTATGCT.

In its sample, this clone was seen a few times. Gene names denote mouse genes. CDR3 DNA, as far as it was read: TGTGCCAGCAGTAAATCAGGGAGCGCA. Protein: CASSKSGSA. The whole CDR3 protein reads CASSKSGSAEVFF. This sequence joins TRBV19 and TRBJ1-1; a weak D match, TRBD1 (5 bases). The read gets to within 4 residues of the CDR3 end, and the germline J gene fills in the rest. The CDR3 loop spans 13 amino acids. Germline V gene lookup returns CDR1 FNHDT and CDR2 SITEND (reference sequence).

Only a few counts were recorded for this clone. Germline and genes here are mouse. Sequencing ends 4 residues short of the CDR3 end; the germline J gene provides the rest. V is TRBV5 and J is TRBJ2-7; TRBD2 matches at 9 bases. Germline values: CDR1 LGHNA, CDR2 YNLKQL (reference sequence). The CDR3 sequence is 14 residues long. The V segment lost 3 bases and the J segment 3 bases; nucleotides outside the gene matches: 3. The CDR3 is CASSHTLGGYEQYF. The part of the CDR3 DNA that was read is TGTGCCAGCAGCCATACACTGGGGGGCTAT.

The sample holds a few counts of this clone. The germline and genes are mouse ones. The missing CDR3 end, 4 residues past where the read stops, is filled in from the germline J gene. Other DNA sequences in this specimen translate into the identical CDR3. The chain recombines TRBV19 with TRBJ2-1; possibly TRBD1 for D (6 bases). Germline CDR1 and CDR2: FNHDT and SITEND (reference sequence). Trimming pared 2 bases from V and 1 base from J, leaving 7 bases between. This CDR3 is built from 14 residues. Partial CDR3 DNA: TGTGCCAGCAGTATTACAGGGAACTATGCT. Its protein is CASSITGNYA. In full, the CDR3 reads CASSITGNYAEQFF.

A few counts support this clone. Mouse gene names and germline throughout. The read gets to within 4 residues of the CDR3 end, and the germline J gene fills in the rest. The same CDR3 arises from other DNA sequences in this sample as well. This rearrangement joins TRBV19 to TRBJ2-5; D remains ambiguous. Germline CDR1 FNHDT, CDR2 SITEND (reference sequence). This CDR3 is built from 13 residues. V gave up 2 bases and J gave up 1 base, with 5 bases separating them. CDR3 amino acids: CASSIRDQDTQYF. CDR3 DNA (partial): TGTGCCAGCAGTATTAGGGACCAAGAC.